The 9 T cell receptor beta chains in this list originate from one sample, sequenced in a study of beta chain features in type 1 diabetes. The study reverse transcribed the entire isolated RNA, so it sequenced expressed TCRB transcripts. Produced via immunoSEQ multiplex PCR; TCRdb's table is partial and in-frame only. This sample carries about 360,000 clones, around an eighth of them seen once, and the ten largest clones take approximately 0.015%. Material: naive CD4+ T cells from blood. Receptor source: a man younger than 35 in good health.

This clone was seen more than once but under ten times. At the DNA level, this CDR3 is encoded by other sequences in the same sample as well. This rearrangement joins TRBV30 to TRBJ2-5; tentative D call: TRBD2 (6 bases). CDR1 is GTSNPN, CDR2 SVGIG, per germline (reference sequence). The V end was cut by 0 bases, the J end by 1 base, with 6 bases between. The CDR3 consists of 13 residues. CDR3 coding DNA: TGTGCCTGGAGTGTGGGGGGCCAAGAGACCCAGTACTTC. This codes for CAWSVGGQETQYF. Variable domain in full (rest from reference TRBV30 and TRBJ2-5): SQTIHQWPATLVQPVGSPLSLECTVEGTSNPNLYWYRQAAGRGLQLLFYSVGIGQISSEVPQNLSASRPQDRQFILSSKKLLLSDSGFYLCAWSVGGQETQYFGPGTRLLVL.

The chain is built from TRBV19 and TRBJ2-4; the D gene is possibly TRBD1 (6 bases). CDR3 length: 14 amino acids. Between the trimmed V and J ends, which lost 9 bases and 3 bases, there was a span of 15 bases. Germline CDR1 and CDR2: LNHDA and SQIVND (reference sequence). The CDR3 DNA follows: TGTGCCAGATTGAACAGGGCGGGCAAAAACATTCAGTACTTC. Translated: CARLNRAGKNIQYF.

This clone was seen only a few times. CDR3 DNA: TGTGCCAGCAGCTCTCCCCCTAGGAGGGGAGCTTTCTTT. It encodes CASSSPPRRGAFF. The chain has TRBV5-6 and TRBJ1-1; possibly TRBD1 for D (5 bases). Looked up from germline, CDR1 is SGHDT and CDR2 is YYEEEE. The length of the CDR3 is 13 residues. V lost 3 bases to trimming and J lost 10 bases, with 16 bases between them.

This clone came up a few times. V gene TRBV5-1 combines with J gene TRBJ1-2; maybe TRBD1 (6 bases). CDR1 is SGHRS, CDR2 YFSETQ, per germline. CDR3 length equals 15 residues. The V and J ends lost 0 bases and 2 bases respectively, with 11 bases between them. DNA of the CDR3: TGCGCCAGCAGCTTGGCCACAGGGACCAACTATGGCTACACCTTC. Amino acids: CASSLATGTNYGYTF.

The gene calls are TRBV5-4 and TRBJ1-5; 7 bases align to TRBD1. The CDR3 length is 15 residues. In germline, CDR1 is SGHNT, CDR2 YYREEE (reference sequence). V lost 5 bases, J lost 4 bases, and 9 bases stayed unmatched. The CDR3 nucleotides are TGTGCCAGCAGTCAGGGGGGCGTGGCGAATCAGCCCCAGCATTTT. As protein: CASSQGGVANQPQHF.

This chain uses TRBV19 with TRBJ1-5, with D maybe TRBD1 (6 bases). V was shortened by 5 bases and J by 4 bases, with 18 bases between the two germline ends. Germline CDR1 and CDR2: LNHDA and SQIVND (reference sequence). CDR3 size: 16 residues. The CDR3 sequence is CASSPTGSSRNQPQHF. DNA for the CDR3: TGTGCCAGTAGTCCTACAGGGTCAAGTCGGAATCAGCCCCAGCATTTT.

This clone occurred a few times. V and J are TRBV7-2 and TRBJ2-4; TRBD2 matches 12 bases. Germline loops: CDR1 SGHTA, CDR2 FQGNSA. The CDR3 has 17 residues. Unmatched junction bases numbered 8, after V lost 1 base and J lost 7 bases. The CDR3 loop is CASSLVPSGGARNIQYF. CDR3 sequence (DNA): TGTGCCAGCAGCTTAGTTCCTAGCGGGGGGGCCCGGAACATTCAGTACTTC.

The CDR3, as DNA: TGTGCCAGCAGTGACTACGCAGGCACTGAAGCTTTCTTT. Its translation is CASSDYAGTEAFF. The chain links TRBV6-4 to TRBJ1-1; no clear D gene. This CDR3 has 13 residues. Deletions cut 1 base from V and 4 bases from J, with 7 bases between. CDR1 and CDR2 (germline): MRHNA, SNTAGT.

This clone was recorded a few times. This chain joins TRBV18 and TRBJ2-3, with a tentative D call TRBD1 (5 bases). The ends were cut back, 3 bases at V and 3 bases at J, with 13 bases in the middle. The CDR3 consists of 15 residues. Germline CDR1 reads KGHSH; CDR2 reads LQKENI. The CDR3 coding sequence is TGTGCCAGCTCACCGTCCATGGGGCGGACAGATACGCAGTATTTT. Residues: CASSPSMGRTDTQYF. Complete variable domain (other parts from reference TRBV18 and TRBJ2-3): NAGVMQNPRHLVRRRGQEARLRCSPMKGHSHVYWYRQLPEEGLKFMVYLQKENIIDESGMPKERFSAEFPKEGPSILRIQQVVRGDSAAYFCASSPSMGRTDTQYFGPGTRLTVL.